This TCR beta chain was documented in a study of blood T cell repertoires in COVID-19. Across the whole study: Samples came from the United States, Italy and Spain, spanning acute and convalescent COVID-19. T cells, B-cell-depleted T cells, or PBMCs supplied cDNA or gDNA.

Repertoires were generated with immunoSEQ multiplex PCR, while TCRdb's copy carries only in-frame clones and drops some. Of tens of thousands of clones detected, around 85% appear once; the ten largest clones hold approximately 15%. Trimming shortened V by 3 bases and J by 4 bases, and 9 bases separated the two germline ends. The CDR3 runs to 13 residues. The sample comprised peripheral blood. This TCR came from a human donor in a cohort sampled during active COVID-19. The gene calls are TRBV12-3 or TRBV12-4 and TRBJ1-1; D not resolved. DNA for the CDR3: TGTGCCAGCAGTTTGGCGACAAGCACTGAAGCTTTCTTT. This codes for CASSLATSTEAFF.